The sequence of this T cell receptor (beta chain) was determined in a study of PD-1 blockade in classical Hodgkin lymphoma. Study-wide points: Reports described newly diagnosed patients as having lower baseline TCR diversity than healthy donors.

Every patient relapsed after autologous stem cell transplantation, and brentuximab vedotin exposure varied. Magnetic negative selection purified CD4+ T cells from thawed PBMCs. Concerning this clone: Its antigen is unknown.

The germline CDR1 and CDR2 sequences are DFQATT and SNEGSKA (reference sequence). The CDR3 has 11 residues. The V end was cut by 7 bases, the J end by 5 bases, with 12 bases between. Sequencing used immunoSEQ multiplex PCR; TCRdb keeps in-frame clones, though not all of them. The sample shows about 15,000 clones, around four fifths of them seen only once. The sequence was obtained from a human donor with classical Hodgkin lymphoma. Sequenced material: CD4+ T cells from blood, taken at baseline. The genes are TRBV20-1 and TRBJ2-7; the D is unclear. Here the CDR3 DNA reads TGCAGTGTTTTCACCCGGGACGAGCAGTACTTC. It yields the protein CSVFTRDEQYF.